The source of this T cell receptor beta chain is a study of CD8 T cell repertoires and HIV-1 epitope variants. In the study overall: Separate wells received one of Twenty-five Gag or Nef variant peptides. 1M T cells were kept uncultured as a baseline.

The germline gives CDR1 SGHKS, CDR2 YYEKEE (reference sequence). Trimming at V came to 0 bases and at J to 7 bases, leaving 5 bases not matched to a gene. The CDR3 is made up of 15 amino acids. Sequencing of TCR beta CDR3 used immunoSEQ survey depth. The data were produced by immunoSEQ multiplex PCR, yet TCRdb's version contains in-frame clones alone and is incomplete. Of approximately 6,000 clones in the sample, over 60% were seen once. Note on this clone: The antigen is unknown.

This clonotype originated in a male donor with HIV. The sequenced material came from cultured CD8+ T cells derived from PBMCs. The V gene is TRBV5-5, the J gene TRBJ1-5; TRBD1 matches at 9 bases. CDR3: CASSLDTGGGQPQHF. CDR3 in DNA: TGTGCCAGCAGCTTGGATACAGGGGGCGGCCAGCCCCAGCATTTT.